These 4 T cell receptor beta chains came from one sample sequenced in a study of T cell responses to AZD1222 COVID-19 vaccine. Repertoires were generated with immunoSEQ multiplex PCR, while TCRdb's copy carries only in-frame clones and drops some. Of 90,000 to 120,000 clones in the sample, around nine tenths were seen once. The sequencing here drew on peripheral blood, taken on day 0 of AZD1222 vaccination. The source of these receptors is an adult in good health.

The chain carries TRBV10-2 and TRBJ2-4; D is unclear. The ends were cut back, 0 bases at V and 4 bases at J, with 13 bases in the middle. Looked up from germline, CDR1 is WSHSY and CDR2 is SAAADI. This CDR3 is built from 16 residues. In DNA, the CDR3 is TGCGCCAGCAGTGAGTCGGGGATAGATGGGAAAAACATTCAGTACTTC. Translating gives CASSESGIDGKNIQYF.

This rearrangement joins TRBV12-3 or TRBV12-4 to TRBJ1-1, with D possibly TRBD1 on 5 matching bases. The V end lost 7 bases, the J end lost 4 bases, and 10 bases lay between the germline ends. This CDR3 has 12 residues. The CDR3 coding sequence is TGTGCCAGCACACGCGGGGGCACTGAAGCTTTCTTT. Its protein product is CASTRGGTEAFF.

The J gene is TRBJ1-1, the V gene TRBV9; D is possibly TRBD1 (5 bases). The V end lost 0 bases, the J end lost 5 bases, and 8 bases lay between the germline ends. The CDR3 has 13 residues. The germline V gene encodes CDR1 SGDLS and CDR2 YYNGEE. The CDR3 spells CASSVVGDTEAFF. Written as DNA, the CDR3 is TGTGCCAGCAGCGTAGTGGGGGATACTGAAGCTTTCTTT.

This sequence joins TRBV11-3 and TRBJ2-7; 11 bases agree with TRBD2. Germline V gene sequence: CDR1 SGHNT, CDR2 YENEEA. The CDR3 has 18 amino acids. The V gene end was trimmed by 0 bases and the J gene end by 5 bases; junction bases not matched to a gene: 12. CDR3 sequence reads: CASSLESPKGLAEDEQYF. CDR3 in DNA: TGTGCCAGCAGCTTAGAATCCCCAAAGGGACTAGCGGAGGACGAGCAGTACTTC.